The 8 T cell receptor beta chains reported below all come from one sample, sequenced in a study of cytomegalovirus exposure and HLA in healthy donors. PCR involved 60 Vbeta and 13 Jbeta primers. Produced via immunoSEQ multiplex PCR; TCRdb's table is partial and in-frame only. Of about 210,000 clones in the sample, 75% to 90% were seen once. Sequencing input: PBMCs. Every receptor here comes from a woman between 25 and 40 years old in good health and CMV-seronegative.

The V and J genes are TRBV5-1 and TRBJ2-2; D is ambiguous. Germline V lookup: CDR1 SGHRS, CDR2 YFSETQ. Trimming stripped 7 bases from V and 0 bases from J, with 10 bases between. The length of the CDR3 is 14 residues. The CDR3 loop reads CASQAPTNTGELFF. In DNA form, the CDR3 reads TGCGCCAGCCAGGCTCCAACGAACACCGGGGAGCTGTTTTTT.

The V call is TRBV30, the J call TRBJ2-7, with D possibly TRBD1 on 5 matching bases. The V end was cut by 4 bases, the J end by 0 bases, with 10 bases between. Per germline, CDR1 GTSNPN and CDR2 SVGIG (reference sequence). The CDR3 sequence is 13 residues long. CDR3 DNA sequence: TGTGCCTGGACCCCACAGGACTCCTACGAGCAGTACTTC. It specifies CAWTPQDSYEQYF. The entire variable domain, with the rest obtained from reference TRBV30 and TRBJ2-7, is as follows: SQTIHQWPATLVQPVGSPLSLECTVEGTSNPNLYWYRQAAGRGLQLLFYSVGIGQISSEVPQNLSASRPQDRQFILSSKKLLLSDSGFYLCAWTPQDSYEQYFGPGTRLTVT.

CDR3 sequence (DNA): TGTGCCAGCAGTGATGAGCGGGCGAACACTGAAGCTTTCTTT. Translated, it gives CASSDERANTEAFF. The chain employs TRBV25-1 and TRBJ1-1; D is unresolved. The CDR3 covers 14 residues. Trimming stripped 3 bases from V and 1 base from J, with 9 bases between. Germline V gene lookup returns CDR1 MGHDK and CDR2 SYGVNS. Supplemented by reference TRBV25-1 and TRBJ1-1, the full variable domain reads EADIYQTPRYLVIGTGKKITLECSQTMGHDKMYWYQQDPGMELHLIHYSYGVNSTEKGDLSSESTVSRIRTEHFPLTLESARPSHTSQYLCASSDERANTEAFFGQGTRLTVV.

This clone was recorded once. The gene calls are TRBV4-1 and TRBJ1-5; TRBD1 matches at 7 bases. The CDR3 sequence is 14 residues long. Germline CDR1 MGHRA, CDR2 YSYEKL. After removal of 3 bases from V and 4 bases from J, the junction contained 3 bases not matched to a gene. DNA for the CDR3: TGCGCCAGCAGCCACGGACAGGAAAATCAGCCCCAGCATTTT. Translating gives CASSHGQENQPQHF.

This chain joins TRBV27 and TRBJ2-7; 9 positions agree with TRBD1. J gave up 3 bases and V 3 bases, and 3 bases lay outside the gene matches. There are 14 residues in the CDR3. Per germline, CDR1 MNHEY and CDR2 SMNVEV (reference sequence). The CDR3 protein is CASSLTGGVYEQYF. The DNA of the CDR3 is TGTGCCAGCAGTTTGACAGGGGGGGTCTACGAGCAGTACTTC.

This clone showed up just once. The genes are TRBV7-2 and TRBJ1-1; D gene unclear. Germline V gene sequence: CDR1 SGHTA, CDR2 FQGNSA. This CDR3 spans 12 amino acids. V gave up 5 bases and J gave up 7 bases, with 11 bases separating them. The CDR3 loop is CASSPRGGEAFF. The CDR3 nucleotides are TGTGCCAGCAGCCCCCGGGGAGGTGAAGCTTTCTTT.

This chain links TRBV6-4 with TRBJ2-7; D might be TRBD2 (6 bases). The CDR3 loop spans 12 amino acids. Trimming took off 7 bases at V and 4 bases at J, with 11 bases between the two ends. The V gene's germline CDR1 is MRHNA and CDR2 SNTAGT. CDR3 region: CASKGLLYEQYF. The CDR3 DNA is TGTGCCAGCAAGGGACTTTTATACGAGCAGTACTTC.

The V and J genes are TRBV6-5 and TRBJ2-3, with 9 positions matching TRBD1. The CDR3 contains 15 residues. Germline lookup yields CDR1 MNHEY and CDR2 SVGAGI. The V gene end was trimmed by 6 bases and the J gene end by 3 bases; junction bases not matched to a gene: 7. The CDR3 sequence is CASRAGTGRTDTQYF. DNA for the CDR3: TGTGCCAGCAGGGCCGGGACAGGGAGAACAGATACGCAGTATTTT.